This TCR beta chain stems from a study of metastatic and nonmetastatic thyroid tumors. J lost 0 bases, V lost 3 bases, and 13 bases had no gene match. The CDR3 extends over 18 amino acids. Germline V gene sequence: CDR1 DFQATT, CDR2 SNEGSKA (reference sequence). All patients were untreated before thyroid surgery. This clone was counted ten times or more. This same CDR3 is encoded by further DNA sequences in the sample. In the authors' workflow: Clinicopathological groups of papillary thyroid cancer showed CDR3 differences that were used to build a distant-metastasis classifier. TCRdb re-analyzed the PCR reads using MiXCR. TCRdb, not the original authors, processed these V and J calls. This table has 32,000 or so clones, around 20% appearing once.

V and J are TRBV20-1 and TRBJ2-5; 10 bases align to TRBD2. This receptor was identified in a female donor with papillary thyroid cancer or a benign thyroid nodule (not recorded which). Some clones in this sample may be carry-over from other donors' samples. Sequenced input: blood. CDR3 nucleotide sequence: TGCAGTGCTAGGACCCCAGGGGCTAGCGGGGGTTACCAAGAGACCCAGTACTTC. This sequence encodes CSARTPGASGGYQETQYF.